These 30 T cell receptor beta chains originate from one sample sequenced in a study of cytomegalovirus exposure and HLA in healthy donors. The primer mix had 60 Vbeta and 13 Jbeta primers. Measured with immunoSEQ multiplex PCR; TCRdb has only the in-frame clones, and not every one. The table shows 120,000 or so clones, with about three quarters occurring only once. The specimen sequenced was PBMCs. Receptor source: a woman aged 60-70 years in good health and CMV-seropositive.

The chain joins TRBV9 to TRBJ2-1; 12 positions agree with TRBD2. The CDR3 has 16 residues. The J segment lost 4 bases and the V segment lost 4 bases, leaving 6 bases of the junction unmatched. The germline gives CDR1 SGDLS, CDR2 YYNGEE. CDR3 in DNA: TGTGCCAGCAGCCCGCGGACTAGCGGGAAGTACAATGAGCAGTTCTTC. It is translated as CASSPRTSGKYNEQFF. The whole variable domain, filled in from reference TRBV9 and TRBJ2-1, reads DSGVTQTPKHLITATGQRVTLRCSPRSGDLSVYWYQQSLDQGLQFLIQYYNGEERAKGNILERFSAQQFPDLHSELNLSSLELGDSALYFCASSPRTSGKYNEQFFGPGTRLTVL.

This clone was counted a few times. The chain recombines TRBV2 with TRBJ1-1; 9 bases map to TRBD1. V shed 6 bases and J 1 base; nucleotides not matched to a gene: 0. Looked up from germline, CDR1 is SNHLY and CDR2 is FYNNEI. The CDR3 runs 13 residues. The CDR3 nucleotides read TGTGCCAGCAGACAGGGGGCGAACACTGAAGCTTTCTTT. Residues: CASRQGANTEAFF.

The V call is TRBV28, the J call TRBJ1-2, with D maybe TRBD1 (5 bases). The CDR3 sequence is 13 residues long. Germline lookup yields CDR1 MDHEN and CDR2 SYDVKM. Trimming cost V 7 bases and J 5 bases, with 14 bases left between them. In DNA form, the CDR3 reads TGTGCCAGCATTCGGGGGGTCGGGTATGGCTACACCTTC. Translation gives CASIRGVGYGYTF.

The V call is TRBV18, the J call TRBJ2-2, with 12 bases aligning to TRBD2. Germline V gene sequence: CDR1 KGHSH, CDR2 LQKENI. The CDR3 consists of 18 residues. The V and J ends lost 3 bases and 4 bases, in that order; junction bases with no gene match: 9. The CDR3 region is CASSPKLAGGRVTGELFF. The CDR3 DNA reads TGTGCCAGCTCACCCAAACTAGCGGGAGGTCGCGTCACCGGGGAGCTGTTTTTT. Supplemented by reference TRBV18 and TRBJ2-2, the full variable domain reads NAGVMQNPRHLVRRRGQEARLRCSPMKGHSHVYWYRQLPEEGLKFMVYLQKENIIDESGMPKERFSAEFPKEGPSILRIQQVVRGDSAAYFCASSPKLAGGRVTGELFFGEGSRLTVL.

J is TRBJ2-7 and V is TRBV6-6; D not certain. CDR3 size: 11 residues. Deletions cut 6 bases from V and 7 bases from J, with 10 bases between. CDR1 MNHNY and CDR2 SVGAGI come from the germline V gene (reference sequence). The CDR3 coding sequence is TGTGCCAGCAGCTCCCTAGAAGAGCAGTACTTC. It encodes CASSSLEEQYF.

This chain joins TRBV7-9 and TRBJ2-5; 7 nucleotides line up with TRBD1. Germline V gene lookup returns CDR1 SEHNR and CDR2 FQNEAQ (reference sequence). This CDR3 comprises 12 residues. Germline trimming cut 6 bases from V and 5 bases from J; bases unmatched to any gene: 3. The CDR3 nucleotides are TGTGCCAGCAGTCAGACAGGGGAGACCCAGTACTTC. It specifies CASSQTGETQYF.

The DNA for the CDR3 is TGTGCCAGCAGTTCAAGACTAGCGGGAGGGCTACAAGAGACCCAGTACTTC. It specifies CASSSRLAGGLQETQYF. This chain joins TRBV28 and TRBJ2-5; 14 nucleotides line up with TRBD2. V was pared by 4 bases and J by 2 bases, with 6 bases of the junction left unmatched. CDR1 MDHEN and CDR2 SYDVKM come from the germline V gene. CDR3 size: 17 residues.

The chain couples TRBV19 to TRBJ1-5, with 8 positions matching TRBD1. Germline assignment: CDR1 LNHDA and CDR2 SQIVND (reference sequence). This CDR3 has 14 amino acids. The ends lost 6 bases at V and 7 bases at J; junction bases unmatched: 8. Written as DNA, the CDR3 is TGTGCCAGTAGGGAGACAGGGGTAGGGCAGCCCCAGCATTTT. Translating gives CASRETGVGQPQHF.

The chain employs TRBV6-6 and TRBJ1-3; D ambiguous. The CDR3 has 14 residues. V was shortened by 8 bases and J by 3 bases, with 14 bases between the two germline ends. Germline V gives CDR1 MNHNY, CDR2 SVGAGI (reference sequence). CDR3 coding DNA: TGTGCCAGCCAGGCGGGGTCGGGTGGAAACACCATATATTTT. It codes for CASQAGSGGNTIYF.

The CDR3 here is CASKISTGGYGYTF. CDR3 in DNA: TGTGCCAGCAAGATCAGCACAGGGGGCTATGGCTACACCTTC. The chain employs TRBV28 and TRBJ1-2; 8 nucleotides match TRBD1. The germline CDR1 and CDR2 sequences are MDHEN and SYDVKM. The CDR3 covers 14 residues. J was trimmed by 4 bases and V by 7 bases; bases with no gene match: 8.

V gene TRBV14 combines with J gene TRBJ2-2; D not certain. CDR1 and CDR2 (germline): SGHDN, FVKESK. V lost 2 bases and J lost 4, with 8 bases in between. This CDR3 comprises 14 residues. CDR3 nucleotides: TGTGCCAGCAGCCAAAACAGCCCCACCGGGGAGCTGTTTTTT. Translated, it gives CASSQNSPTGELFF. Using reference TRBV14 and TRBJ2-2 for the parts outside the CDR3, the full variable domain is EAGVTQFPSHSVIEKGQTVTLRCDPISGHDNLYWYRRVMGKEIKFLLHFVKESKQDESGMPNNRFLAERTGGTYSTLKVQPAELEDSGVYFCASSQNSPTGELFFGEGSRLTVL.

The V and J genes are TRBV7-9 and TRBJ1-1; D is undetermined. Trimming cost V 0 bases and J 2 bases, with 7 bases left between them. The CDR3 sequence is 14 residues long. Germline V gene sequence: CDR1 SEHNR, CDR2 FQNEAQ (reference sequence). In DNA form, the CDR3 reads TGTGCCAGCAGCTTAGCGCGGGAAAACACTGAAGCTTTCTTT. Its translation: CASSLARENTEAFF.

The chain carries TRBV5-6 and TRBJ2-4; tentatively, D is TRBD2 (5 bases). CDR1 is SGHDT and CDR2 is YYEEEE in the germline V gene. The CDR3 spans 14 residues. V lost 5 bases to trimming and J lost 9 bases, with 18 bases between them. CDR3 DNA sequence: TGTGCCAGCAGTCGGGGTCCTTTTGGAGGCATTCAGTACTTC. Translating gives CASSRGPFGGIQYF.

V usage is TRBV10-3 and J usage is TRBJ1-2; D remains ambiguous. The germline V gene has CDR1 ENHRY and CDR2 SYGVKD. This CDR3 spans 15 amino acids. The ends were cut back, 7 bases at V and 8 bases at J, with 23 bases in the middle. CDR3 sequence reads: CAIKENNGRSWGYTF. For the CDR3, the DNA is TGTGCCATCAAGGAGAACAACGGTCGAAGTTGGGGCTACACCTTC.

The table lists this clone with a few counts. The V call is TRBV2, the J call TRBJ1-1; perhaps TRBD1 as D (6 bases). Germline CDR1 SNHLY, CDR2 FYNNEI. Trimming removed 5 bases from V and 8 bases from J, with 21 bases in between. The CDR3 loop spans 15 amino acids. The DNA for the CDR3 is TGTGCCAGCAGTCCCGGGACATTGCTACCTTCAGAAGCTTTCTTT. As protein: CASSPGTLLPSEAFF.

V and J are TRBV7-3 and TRBJ2-1; 7 nucleotides align to TRBD1. The J segment lost 6 bases and the V segment lost 5 bases, leaving 4 bases of the junction unmatched. Germline lookup yields CDR1 SGHTA and CDR2 FQGTGA. The CDR3 runs 13 residues. The CDR3 region is CASSATGANEQFF. CDR3 sequence (DNA): TGTGCCAGCAGCGCCACAGGGGCCAATGAGCAGTTCTTC.

CDR3 bases: TGCGCCAGCAGCTTGTTTCGGGGGACAGGGGAAGAGACCCAGTACTTC. This encodes CASSLFRGTGEETQYF. The rearrangement links TRBV5-1 to TRBJ2-5; 10 bases map to TRBD1. The CDR3 is made up of 16 amino acids. The J segment lost 3 bases and the V segment lost 1 base, leaving 6 bases of the junction unmatched. The germline V gene has CDR1 SGHRS and CDR2 YFSETQ. Full variable domain (outside the CDR3, taken from reference TRBV5-1 and TRBJ2-5): KAGVTQTPRYLIKTRGQQVTLSCSPISGHRSVSWYQQTPGQGLQFLFEYFSETQRNKGNFPGRFSGRQFSNSRSEMNVSTLELGDSALYLCASSLFRGTGEETQYFGPGTRLLVL.

This clone was counted once. V gene TRBV5-1 combines with J gene TRBJ2-7; 7 bases fit TRBD1. This CDR3 has 14 amino acids. The trim removed 3 bases at V and 3 bases at J, leaving 6 bases unmatched. Germline V gives CDR1 SGHRS, CDR2 YFSETQ. CDR3 DNA: TGCGCCAGCAGCTCCGGGGACAGAGTCTACGAGCAGTACTTC. It is translated as CASSSGDRVYEQYF.

The rearrangement links TRBV5-8 to TRBJ2-2, with D possibly being TRBD2 (7 bases). Germline values: CDR1 SGHTS, CDR2 YDEGEE. Trimming took off 0 bases at V and 1 base at J, with 16 bases between the two ends. The CDR3 totals 18 residues. The CDR3 is CASSLAVTAGQNTGELFF. The CDR3 nucleotides read TGTGCCAGCAGCTTGGCAGTTACAGCGGGACAGAACACCGGGGAGCTGTTTTTT.

The V call is TRBV9, the J call TRBJ1-5; D uncertain. Per germline, CDR1 SGDLS and CDR2 YYNGEE. The CDR3 consists of 12 residues. V was clipped by 4 bases and J by 4 bases, with 6 bases between them. The CDR3 spells CASSSGNQPQHF. CDR3 coding DNA: TGTGCCAGCAGCTCCGGGAATCAGCCCCAGCATTTT.

CDR3 in amino acids: CASSPPGLNEQYF. The CDR3 region has the DNA TGTGCCAGCTCACCACCGGGACTAAACGAGCAGTACTTC. The chain recombines TRBV18 with TRBJ2-7; the match to TRBD2 covers 7 bases. The germline V gene encodes CDR1 KGHSH and CDR2 LQKENI. V shed 0 bases and J 5 bases; nucleotides not matched to a gene: 1. CDR3 size: 13 residues.

The CDR3 DNA reads TGTGCCAGCAGCTTATATCTAGCGGGAGGGGCCTACAATGAGCAGTTCTTC. Protein: CASSLYLAGGAYNEQFF. The chain links TRBV7-9 to TRBJ2-1, with TRBD2 matching 12 bases. Trimming cost V 2 bases and J 2 bases; bases outside gene matches: 4. The CDR3 has 17 amino acids. CDR1 and CDR2 from the germline V gene are SEHNR and FQNEAQ (reference sequence).

The chain couples TRBV27 to TRBJ2-1, with a possible D match to TRBD2 (7 bases). There are 15 residues in the CDR3. Germline CDR1 is MNHEY and CDR2 is SMNVEV (reference sequence). Trimming took 8 bases from V and 4 from J, leaving 18 bases between them. In DNA, the CDR3 is TGTGCCAGCGGACGCGCGGGGGCCGCTTACAATGAGCAGTTCTTC. This encodes CASGRAGAAYNEQFF.

The chain joins TRBV2 to TRBJ1-1, with D uncertain. Deletions cut 3 bases from V and 5 bases from J, with 19 bases between. Per germline, CDR1 SNHLY and CDR2 FYNNEI. The CDR3 length is 16 residues. CDR3 DNA: TGTGCCAGCAGTGACTCGCGACTCCTAATGGAAACTGAAGCTTTCTTT. Translating gives CASSDSRLLMETEAFF.

This clone has just a few counts. V gene TRBV7-9 combines with J gene TRBJ1-2; D call uncertain. This CDR3 is 14 amino acids long. The germline V gene encodes CDR1 SEHNR and CDR2 FQNEAQ (reference sequence). V lost 0 bases, J lost 2 bases, and 7 bases lay in between. The CDR3 here is CASSLAVGNYGYTF. Written as DNA, the CDR3 is TGTGCCAGCAGCTTAGCGGTGGGCAACTATGGCTACACCTTC.

The rearrangement uses TRBV7-2 and TRBJ1-2; perhaps TRBD1 as D (6 bases). The V end lost 5 bases, the J end lost 4 bases, and 14 bases lay between the germline ends. The CDR3 is made up of 14 amino acids. The V gene's germline CDR1 is SGHTA and CDR2 FQGNSA. CDR3 sequence reads: CASSRGDTGYGYTF. The CDR3 DNA reads as TGTGCCAGCAGCCGAGGGGACACTGGCTATGGCTACACCTTC. The full variable domain, rest sourced from reference TRBV7-2 and TRBJ1-2, is GAGVSQSPSNKVTEKGKDVELRCDPISGHTALYWYRQSLGQGLEFLIYFQGNSAPDKSGLPSDRFSAERTGGSVSTLTIQRTQQEDSAVYLCASSRGDTGYGYTFGSGTRLTVV.

The CDR3 reads CASSVTGAEKLFF. The CDR3 DNA reads TGTGCCAGCAGCGTTACAGGGGCGGAAAAACTGTTTTTT. The chain uses TRBV5-4 and TRBJ1-4; 7 nucleotides align to TRBD1. Trimming at V came to 4 bases and at J to 8 bases, leaving 5 bases not matched to a gene. The CDR3 is made up of 13 amino acids. Germline V CDR1 and CDR2: SGHNT, YYREEE (reference sequence).

This chain joins TRBV7-9 and TRBJ1-3; the D gene is possibly TRBD1 (6 bases). With 4 bases removed from V and 3 bases from J, the gap between germline ends came to 16 bases. CDR1 is SEHNR, CDR2 FQNEAQ, per germline (reference sequence). The length of the CDR3 is 16 residues. The CDR3 loop is CASSSIGGGGGNTIYF. The CDR3 region has the DNA TGTGCCAGCAGCTCCATTGGAGGGGGGGGTGGAAACACCATATATTTT.

The chain recombines TRBV6-1 with TRBJ1-5; 11 bases are shared with TRBD1. The J segment lost 2 bases and the V segment lost 4 bases, leaving 1 base of the junction unmatched. This CDR3 is 15 amino acids long. The germline V gene encodes CDR1 MNHNS and CDR2 SASEGT. CDR3 in amino acids: CASSGTGGGNQPQHF. As DNA, the CDR3 is TGTGCCAGCAGTGGGACAGGGGGCGGCAATCAGCCCCAGCATTTT.

V gene TRBV11-2 combines with J gene TRBJ1-1; 7 nucleotides match TRBD1. Trimming cost V 5 bases and J 7 bases; bases outside gene matches: 7. Germline CDR1 reads SGHAT; CDR2 reads FQNNGV. The CDR3 has 13 residues. CDR3 sequence (DNA): TGTGCCAGCAGCCCCCAGACAGGGAGTGAAGCTTTCTTT. Amino acids: CASSPQTGSEAFF.